Below are 5 T cell receptor beta chains sequenced from a single sample in a study of CD8+CD57+ T cells in acquired aplastic anemia. Profiling that covered TCR beta VDJ and CDR3 relied on genomic DNA as its template. TCRdb re-called the reads with MiXCR, one entry per CDR3 protein. Seen here are hundreds of thousands of distinct CDR3 sequences, about two thirds observed once, and the top ten hold approximately 3.9%. Material for sequencing was sorted CD4+, CD8+, or CD8+CD57+ T cells (not recorded which) from PBMCs. The receptors come from a human donor in good health, serving as a control.

The rearrangement uses TRBV12-3 or TRBV12-4 and TRBJ2-1, with no clear D. The CDR3 sequence is 15 residues long. Trimming pared 1 base from V and 4 bases from J, leaving 11 bases between. The CDR3 bases are TGTGCCAGCAGTTTAGGACTGGAGACATACAATGAGCAGTTCTTC. It yields the protein CASSLGLETYNEQFF.

This clonotype was detected many times. V gene TRBV7-6 combines with J gene TRBJ2-3; 7 nucleotides line up with TRBD2. CDR3 length: 19 amino acids. Germline CDR1 is SGHVS and CDR2 is FNYEAQ. With 1 base clipped from V and 6 bases from J, the junction kept 19 bases outside the gene matches. CDR3 DNA: TGTGCCAGCAGCTTAGTGGGCGGTGGTGGGGGGGTCGTATCCGATACGCAGTATTTT. Protein: CASSLVGGGGGVVSDTQYF.

The chain employs TRBV12-3 or TRBV12-4 and TRBJ2-7; no clear D gene. The CDR3 consists of 14 residues. V lost 0 bases and J lost 4, with 10 bases in between. The CDR3 DNA follows: TGTGCCAGCAGTTTAGCGACGGAGAAATACGAGCAGTACTTC. Protein sequence: CASSLATEKYEQYF.

This clonotype was detected ten times or more. The chain uses TRBV4-3 and TRBJ2-1, with D unresolved. In germline, CDR1 is LGHNA, CDR2 YSLEER. V was pared by 4 bases and J by 7 bases, with 20 bases between. The CDR3 is 16 residues long. The DNA of the CDR3 is TGCGCCAGCAGCCCGTCAAGCACGGCGGCGCGGAATGAGCAGTTCTTC. The encoded protein is CASSPSSTAARNEQFF.

This clonotype was recorded a few times. The chain uses TRBV20-1 and TRBJ2-7; D is undetermined. The V end was cut by 6 bases, the J end by 9 bases, with 9 bases between. Germline lookup yields CDR1 DFQATT and CDR2 SNEGSKA (reference sequence). This CDR3 contains 9 residues. CDR3 sequence: CSATPWQYF. The CDR3 region has the DNA TGCAGTGCCACACCTTGGCAGTACTTC.